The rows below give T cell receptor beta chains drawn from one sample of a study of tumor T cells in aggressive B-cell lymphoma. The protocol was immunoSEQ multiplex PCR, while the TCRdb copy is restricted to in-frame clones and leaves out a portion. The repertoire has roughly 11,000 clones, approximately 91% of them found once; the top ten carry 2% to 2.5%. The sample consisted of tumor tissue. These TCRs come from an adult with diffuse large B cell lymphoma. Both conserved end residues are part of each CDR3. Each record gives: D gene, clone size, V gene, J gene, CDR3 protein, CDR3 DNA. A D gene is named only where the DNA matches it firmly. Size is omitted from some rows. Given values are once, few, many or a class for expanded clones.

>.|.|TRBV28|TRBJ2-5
CASSFPRETQYF
TGTGCCAGCAGTTTCCCCCGAGAGACCCAGTACTTC
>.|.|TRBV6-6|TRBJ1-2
CASGGEGYDYTF
TGTGCCAGCGGGGGCGAGGGCTATGACTACACCTTC
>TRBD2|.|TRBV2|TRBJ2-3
CASSEGLAGTDTQYF
TGTGCCAGCAGTGAGGGGCTAGCGGGAACAGATACGCAGTATTTT
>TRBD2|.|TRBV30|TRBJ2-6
CAWSVPGTSGRAGANVLTF
TGTGCCTGGAGTGTTCCGGGGACTAGCGGGAGAGCTGGGGCCAACGTCCTGACTTTC
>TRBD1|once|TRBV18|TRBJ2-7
CASSRTGSEQYF
TGTGCCAGCTCACGGACAGGGAGCGAGCAGTACTTC
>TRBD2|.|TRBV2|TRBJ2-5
CASSPFLAGLQETQYF
TGTGCCAGCAGCCCGTTCCTAGCGGGCCTCCAAGAGACCCAGTACTTC
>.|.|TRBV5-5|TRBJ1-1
CASSLGGGSNTEAFF
TGTGCCAGCAGCTTGGGGGGGGGCTCGAACACTGAAGCTTTCTTT
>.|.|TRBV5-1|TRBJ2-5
CASSLVPGPETQYF
TGCGCCAGCAGCTTGGTACCAGGGCCAGAGACCCAGTACTTC
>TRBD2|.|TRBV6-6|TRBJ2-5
CASSYPGTRSKETQYF
TGTGCCAGCAGTTACCCCGGGACTAGGTCTAAGGAGACCCAGTACTTC
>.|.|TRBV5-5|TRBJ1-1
CASSLRRLGTEAFF
TGTGCCAGCAGCTTGCGGAGGTTGGGCACTGAAGCTTTCTTT
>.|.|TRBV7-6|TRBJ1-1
CASSPRGGGATEAFF
TGTGCCAGCAGCCCCCGGGGCGGGGGTGCCACTGAAGCTTTCTTT
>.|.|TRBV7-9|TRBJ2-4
CASSLVAGAKNIQYF
TGTGCCAGCAGCTTAGTGGCAGGGGCCAAAAACATTCAGTACTTC
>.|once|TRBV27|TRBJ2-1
CASTRGGHNEQFF
TGTGCCAGCACAAGGGGGGGGCACAATGAGCAGTTCTTC
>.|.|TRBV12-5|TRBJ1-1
CASGLGSNTEAFF
TGTGCTAGTGGTTTGGGGAGCAACACTGAAGCTTTCTTT
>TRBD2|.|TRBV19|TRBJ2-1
CASRETSGRSDEQFF
TGTGCCAGTAGGGAGACTAGCGGGAGATCCGATGAGCAGTTCTTC
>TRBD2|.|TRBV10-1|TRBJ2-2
CASSDGGDTGELFF
TGCGCCAGCAGTGATGGGGGGGACACCGGGGAGCTGTTTTTT
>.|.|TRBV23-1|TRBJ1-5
CASSLPGGGAGNQPQHF
TGCGCCAGCAGTCTCCCGGGTGGGGGGGCGGGCAATCAGCCCCAGCATTTT
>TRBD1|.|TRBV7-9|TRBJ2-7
CASTLLTYRGLSYEQYF
TGTGCCTCTACCCTTCTTACCTACAGGGGGCTCTCCTACGAGCAGTACTTC
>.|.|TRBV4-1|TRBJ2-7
CASSQGQEQYF
TGCGCCAGCAGCCAGGGGCAAGAGCAGTACTTC
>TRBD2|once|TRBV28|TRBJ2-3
CASTWAGGTDTQYF
TGTGCCAGCACGTGGGCGGGAGGCACAGATACGCAGTATTTT
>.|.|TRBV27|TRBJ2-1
CASSLLSRGEQFF
TGTGCCAGCAGTTTATTGAGTAGGGGTGAGCAGTTCTTC